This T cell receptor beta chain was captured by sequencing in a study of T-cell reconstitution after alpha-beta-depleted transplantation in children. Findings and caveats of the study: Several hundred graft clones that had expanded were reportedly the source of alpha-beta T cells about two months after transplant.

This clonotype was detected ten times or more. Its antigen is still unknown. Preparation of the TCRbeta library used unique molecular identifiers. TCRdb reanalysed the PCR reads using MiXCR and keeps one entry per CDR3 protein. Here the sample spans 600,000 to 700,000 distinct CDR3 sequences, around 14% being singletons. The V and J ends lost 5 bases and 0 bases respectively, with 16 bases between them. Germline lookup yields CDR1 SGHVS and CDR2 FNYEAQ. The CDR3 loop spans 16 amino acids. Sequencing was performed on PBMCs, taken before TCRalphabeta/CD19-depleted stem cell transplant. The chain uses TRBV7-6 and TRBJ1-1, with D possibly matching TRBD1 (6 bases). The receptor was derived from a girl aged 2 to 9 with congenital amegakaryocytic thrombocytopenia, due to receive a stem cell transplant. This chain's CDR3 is CASSPVPKGVNTEAFF. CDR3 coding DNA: TGTGCCAGCAGCCCAGTACCTAAGGGGGTGAACACTGAAGCTTTCTTT.